This T cell receptor (beta chain) derives from a study of blood T cell repertoires in COVID-19. Libraries were prepared by immunoSEQ multiplex PCR; TCRdb keeps only in-frame clonotypes and omits some of them. The sample includes 260,000 or so clones, 80% to 90% of them seen just once. The V and J ends lost 0 bases and 1 base respectively, with 11 bases between them. The CDR3 consists of 15 residues. Germline assignment: CDR1 SGDLS and CDR2 YYNGEE. Input material: peripheral blood. The J gene is TRBJ2-7, the V gene TRBV9, with TRBD1 as a possible D gene (6 bases). The receptor's source is a woman between 70 and 85 years old with acute or convalescent COVID-19. This CDR3 reads CASSVDPGESYEQYF. DNA for the CDR3: TGTGCCAGCAGCGTAGATCCAGGGGAATCCTACGAGCAGTACTTC.